This TCR beta chain originates from a study of cytomegalovirus exposure and HLA in healthy donors. Trimming shortened V by 1 base and J by 8 bases, and 14 bases separated the two germline ends. The germline V gene encodes CDR1 LNHNV and CDR2 YYDKDF (reference sequence). The CDR3 contains 15 residues. A multiplex PCR was run with 60 Vbeta primers and 13 Jbeta primers. Assay used: immunoSEQ multiplex PCR; TCRdb lists only in-frame clones, some missing. This table holds approximately 52,000 clones, more than 65% found once. The chain carries TRBV15 and TRBJ1-4; D might be TRBD1 (6 bases). Sequenced: PBMCs. The TCR comes from a man aged 35 to 55 in good health and CMV-seropositive. The CDR3 loop reads CATSRVSRGVEKLFF. The CDR3 DNA is TGTGCCACCAGCAGAGTGTCCAGGGGTGTGGAAAAACTGTTTTTT.